Listed below are T cell receptor beta chains from one sample, sequenced in a study of beta chain features in type 1 diabetes. The protocol was immunoSEQ multiplex PCR, while the TCRdb copy is restricted to in-frame clones and leaves out a portion. The data contain about 360,000 clones, around 12% of them singletons. Sequencing was carried out using naive CD4+ T cells from blood. Receptors were obtained from a young woman with type 1 diabetes. Each CDR3 is given with its conserved first and last residue. Each record gives: J gene, D gene, clone size, V gene, CDR3 DNA, CDR3 protein. A D gene is named only where the DNA matches it firmly. The listing skips clone size in some rows; elsewhere it reads once, few, many or a size class.

TRBJ2-3 | TRBD2 | . | TRBV7-9 | TGTGCCAGCAGCTTGTTAGCGGGAGGCACAGATACGCAGTATTTT | CASSLLAGGTDTQYF
TRBJ2-7 | TRBD2 | few | TRBV2 | TGTGCCAGCAGCCGGGGGACTAGCGGGAGTTGGGAGCAGTACTTC | CASSRGTSGSWEQYF
TRBJ1-2 | . | few | TRBV29-1 | TGCAGCGTTGCCGGGGGGGCAGGCCTTAACTATGGCTACACCTTC | CSVAGGAGLNYGYTF
TRBJ2-5 | TRBD2 | few | TRBV13 | TGTGCCAGCAGCTTAGTCGGACTAGCGGAGACCCAGTACTTC | CASSLVGLAETQYF
TRBJ1-2 | . | . | TRBV15 | TGTGCCACCAGCGTCATCGGCTATGGCTACACCTTC | CATSVIGYGYTF
TRBJ1-5 | . | . | TRBV6-5 | TGTGCCAGCAGCTTGGGAGGGGCCCAGCCCCAGCATTTT | CASSLGGAQPQHF
TRBJ1-1 | . | . | TRBV9 | TGTGCCAGCAGCGTAGTGGAGGACACTGAAGCTTTCTTT | CASSVVEDTEAFF
TRBJ1-1 | . | few | TRBV4-3 | TGCGCCAGCAGGATTCTAAATCAGGGAAGGGGTAACACTGAAGCTTTCTTT | CASRILNQGRGNTEAFF
TRBJ2-7 | . | few | TRBV28 | TGTGCCAGCAGTCCCCTAGCGACCAGACTGAGGGGTGGGGCCTACGAGCAGTACTTC | CASSPLATRLRGGAYEQYF
TRBJ1-1 | TRBD1 | . | TRBV7-2 | TGTGCCAGCAGCTTAGTTCGGACAGGAACTGAAGCTTTCTTT | CASSLVRTGTEAFF
TRBJ1-2 | . | few | TRBV4-1 | TGCGCCAGCAGCCAACTCGGCGGGGGGGAAGGCTACACCTTC | CASSQLGGGEGYTF
TRBJ2-1 | TRBD2 | . | TRBV5-1 | TGCGCCAGCAGCCTCACTAGCGGGGACTACAATGAGCAGTTCTTC | CASSLTSGDYNEQFF
TRBJ1-4 | TRBD1 | . | TRBV29-1 | TGCAGCGTGCAGGGACAGGTTAATGAAAAACTGTTTTTT | CSVQGQVNEKLFF
TRBJ1-5 | TRBD1 | . | TRBV6-6 | TGTGCCAGCAGGGACTCGGGACAGGGAGTTCAGCCCCAGCATTTT | CASRDSGQGVQPQHF
TRBJ1-1 | TRBD1 | . | TRBV7-2 | TGTGCCAGCAGCTTGACAGGGGGCACTGAAGCTTTCTTT | CASSLTGGTEAFF
TRBJ2-5 | . | . | TRBV7-2 | TGTGCCAGCAGCCGTCTAGCTGGAGTAGTAGAGACCCAGTACTTC | CASSRLAGVVETQYF
TRBJ1-1 | . | . | TRBV28 | TGTGCCAGCTATCCCCAGGGAGGGCGGATGAACACTGAAGCTTTCTTT | CASYPQGGRMNTEAFF
TRBJ1-1 | . | few | TRBV6-6 | TGTGCCAGCAGGCGGTTGAACACTGAAGCTTTCTTT | CASRRLNTEAFF
TRBJ1-2 | TRBD1 | few | TRBV5-1 | TGCGCCAGCAGCCCTCGGACAGGGAACTATGGCTACACCTTC | CASSPRTGNYGYTF
TRBJ2-7 | . | few | TRBV28 | TGTGCCAGCAGTCCTTATACGCGCGAGCAGTACTTC | CASSPYTREQYF
TRBJ2-6 | . | . | TRBV5-4 | TGTGCCAGCAGCTTGGGGACAGCCTCTGGGGCCAACGTCCTGACTTTC | CASSLGTASGANVLTF
TRBJ2-1 | TRBD2 | few | TRBV2 | TGTGCCAGCAGGTCCACTAGCGGGGGGGGCAATGAGCAGTTCTTC | CASRSTSGGGNEQFF
TRBJ1-1 | . | . | TRBV28 | TGTGCCAGCAGCTCCCCCGCGAGTGGAGGAGATGAAGCTTTCTTT | CASSSPASGGDEAFF
TRBJ2-7 | . | . | TRBV25-1 | TGTGCCAGCAGTGGTCAGGGTGAGACCTACGAGCAGTACTTC | CASSGQGETYEQYF
TRBJ2-1 | TRBD2 | . | TRBV10-3 | TGTGCCACCGGGACTAGCGACTACAATGAGCAGTTCTTC | CATGTSDYNEQFF
TRBJ2-5 | . | . | TRBV28 | TGTGCCAGCAGTGCTAGGAATTGGGGGCGAGCCCCCCAAGAGACCCAGTACTTC | CASSARNWGRAPQETQYF
TRBJ1-5 | . | few | TRBV11-2 | TGTGCCAGCACCCCGGGCAGGGCTTCCAATCAGCCCCAGCATTTT | CASTPGRASNQPQHF
TRBJ2-7 | . | few | TRBV7-2 | TGTGCCAGCAGTTTAGCGAGCTCCTACGAGCAGTACTTC | CASSLASSYEQYF
TRBJ2-1 | TRBD2 | . | TRBV7-3 | TGTGCCAGCAGCTTAACCGGGCTAGCGGGAGCCAATGAGCAGTTCTTC | CASSLTGLAGANEQFF
TRBJ1-5 | . | . | TRBV14 | TGTGCCAGCAGCCAAGAGGGGGGGATCCCTAATCCGCCCCAGCATTTT | CASSQEGGIPNPPQHF
TRBJ2-2 | TRBD1 | few | TRBV7-9 | TGTGCCAGCAGCAAGACAGGGTTATCCCCCGGGGAGCTGTTTTTT | CASSKTGLSPGELFF
TRBJ1-4 | TRBD1 | few | TRBV25-1 | TGTGCCAGCAGTGAAACAGGGGATGAAAAACTGTTTTTT | CASSETGDEKLFF
TRBJ2-5 | . | few | TRBV7-7 | TGTGCCAGCAGCGTTACAGGGCTACCCCCGGAGGAGACCCAGTACTTC | CASSVTGLPPEETQYF
TRBJ2-3 | . | . | TRBV9 | TGTGCCAGCAGCGCCTCCTCTATCACAGATACGCAGTATTTT | CASSASSITDTQYF
TRBJ2-3 | TRBD1 | . | TRBV4-1 | TGCGCCAGCAGCCAACTAGGGACAGGGCGCACAGATACGCAGTATTTT | CASSQLGTGRTDTQYF
TRBJ2-4 | TRBD1 | . | TRBV5-5 | TGTGCCAGCAGTTTCGACAGGGAAAACATTCAGTACTTC | CASSFDRENIQYF
TRBJ2-4 | . | . | TRBV20-1 | TGCAGTGCTAGAGGACAGCAACAGTACTTC | CSARGQQQYF
TRBJ1-1 | . | . | TRBV6-5 | TGTGCCAGCAGGCTAAACACTGAAGCTTTCTTT | CASRLNTEAFF
TRBJ1-2 | . | few | TRBV5-6 | TGTGCCAGCAGCCGAGGGTCGGGCTATGGCTACACCTTC | CASSRGSGYGYTF
TRBJ2-4 | TRBD1 | . | TRBV29-1 | TGCAGCGTTGGGCCAGGGGGAAAAAACATTCAGTACTTC | CSVGPGGKNIQYF
TRBJ2-7 | . | few | TRBV5-1 | TGCGCCAGCAGCTTGGTAGGGACTCCTGAGCAGTACTTC | CASSLVGTPEQYF